This passage covers 12 T cell receptor beta chains from one sample sequenced in a study of blood T cell repertoires in COVID-19. Clones were sequenced by immunoSEQ multiplex PCR, and TCRdb holds only the in-frame ones, with some missing. This sample has approximately 170,000 clones, with approximately 86% found just once. Sequencing input: peripheral blood. The receptors originated from a woman older than 75 with COVID-19, enrolled during active disease.

This clone was counted a single time. The V gene is TRBV6-4, the J gene TRBJ1-6; no clear D gene. From germline, CDR1 is MRHNA and CDR2 SNTAGT. Trimming took off 2 bases at V and 10 bases at J, with 9 bases between the two ends. CDR3 size: 13 residues. CDR3 bases: TGTGCCAGCAGTGACACCCGAAGCTCACCCCTCCACTTT. Encoded protein: CASSDTRSSPLHF.

This chain joins TRBV15 and TRBJ2-3, with 7 bases fitting TRBD2. The CDR3 loop spans 17 amino acids. Germline CDR1 LNHNV, CDR2 YYDKDF (reference sequence). V lost 1 base and J lost 0; bases outside the gene matches: 7. CDR3 residues: CATSRGEGPVSTDTQYF. The CDR3 DNA is TGTGCCACCAGCAGAGGGGAGGGGCCGGTAAGCACAGATACGCAGTATTTT. Using reference TRBV15 and TRBJ2-3 for the parts outside the CDR3, the full variable domain is DAMVIQNPRYQVTQFGKPVTLSCSQTLNHNVMYWYQQKSSQAPKLLFHYYDKDFNNEADTPDNFQSRRPNTSFCFLDIRSPGLGDTAMYLCATSRGEGPVSTDTQYFGPGTRLTVL.

V usage is TRBV5-4 and J usage is TRBJ2-2; a weak D match, TRBD1 (6 bases). The CDR3 is 14 amino acids. Trimming removed 0 bases from V and 6 bases from J, with 9 bases in between. CDR1 SGHNT and CDR2 YYREEE come from the germline V gene (reference sequence). CDR3 residues: CASSLVQGAGELFF. CDR3 sequence (DNA): TGTGCCAGCAGCTTGGTACAGGGAGCCGGGGAGCTGTTTTTT.

The rearrangement joins TRBV5-1 to TRBJ1-5, with 7 nucleotides matching TRBD1. CDR3 length: 19 amino acids. From germline, CDR1 is SGHRS and CDR2 YFSETQ. With 4 bases clipped from V and 4 bases from J, the junction kept 20 bases outside the gene matches. The CDR3 sequence: CASSRLAPAGQNLNQPQHF. The CDR3 DNA follows: TGCGCCAGCAGCCGCTTGGCCCCTGCGGGACAGAACCTTAATCAGCCCCAGCATTTT.

The chain uses TRBV7-9 and TRBJ1-4; D unresolved. The germline V and J ends were trimmed by 1 base and 9 bases, with 12 bases remaining between them. Germline V gene sequence: CDR1 SEHNR, CDR2 FQNEAQ (reference sequence). The CDR3 contains 14 residues. As DNA, the CDR3 is TGTGCCAGCAGCTTAGGACATCAAGATAAAAAACTGTTTTTT. Its protein is CASSLGHQDKKLFF.

This clone was seen a handful of times. V usage is TRBV4-1 and J usage is TRBJ2-2; weak D call: TRBD1 (5 bases). Germline CDR1 is MGHRA and CDR2 is YSYEKL. The CDR3 covers 16 residues. Between the trimmed V and J ends, which lost 1 base and 6 bases, there was a span of 15 bases. The CDR3 bases are TGCGCCAGCAGCCAAGTGGACATGGGGCTTGCCGGGGAGCTGTTTTTT. Residues: CASSQVDMGLAGELFF.

This chain connects TRBV6-5 to TRBJ2-1; D ambiguous. Germline CDR1 and CDR2: MNHEY and SVGAGI. Trimming removed 0 bases from V and 7 bases from J, with 13 bases in between. The CDR3 contains 15 residues. CDR3 sequence reads: CASSYSPAVRNEQFF. The CDR3 DNA is TGTGCCAGCAGTTACTCCCCCGCGGTGCGGAATGAGCAGTTCTTC.

The chain employs TRBV14 and TRBJ2-1; 7 bases map to TRBD2. This CDR3 spans 16 amino acids. Trimming cost V 4 bases and J 3 bases; bases outside gene matches: 9. Germline values: CDR1 SGHDN, CDR2 FVKESK. The CDR3 DNA reads as TGTGCCAGCAGCCCCTTTGGGACTACTTTCTACAATGAGCAGTTCTTC. Protein product: CASSPFGTTFYNEQFF.

The chain joins TRBV5-5 to TRBJ1-5, with D unresolved. V was pared by 0 bases and J by 6 bases, with 10 bases between. CDR3 length equals 14 residues. From germline, CDR1 is SGHKS and CDR2 YYEKEE (reference sequence). The CDR3 reads CASSLDWSRQPQHF. The CDR3 DNA reads as TGTGCCAGCAGCTTGGACTGGTCACGTCAGCCCCAGCATTTT.

The rearrangement links TRBV28 to TRBJ2-3, with 8 bases lining up with TRBD1. Germline trimming cut 1 base from V and 0 bases from J; bases unmatched to any gene: 3. This CDR3 region has 16 residues. In germline, CDR1 is MDHEN, CDR2 SYDVKM. The CDR3 nucleotides are TGTGCCAGCAGTTTATTTCAGGGGGCGAGCACAGATACGCAGTATTTT. This sequence encodes CASSLFQGASTDTQYF.

The V gene is TRBV28, the J gene TRBJ1-2, with D possibly matching TRBD1 (5 bases). The V end lost 6 bases, the J end lost 6 bases, and 20 bases lay between the germline ends. Germline loops: CDR1 MDHEN, CDR2 SYDVKM. The CDR3 runs to 15 residues. The CDR3 protein is CASRPTAGRHHGYTF. In nucleotides, the CDR3 is TGTGCCAGCAGACCAACAGCGGGGCGGCATCATGGCTACACCTTC.

In nucleotides, the CDR3 is TGTGCCAGCAGTGAGCAGGGAACGGACACAGATACGCAGTATTTT. This translates into CASSEQGTDTDTQYF. The chain has TRBV6-4 and TRBJ2-3; weak D call: TRBD1 (5 bases). The CDR3 has 15 residues. Trimming pared 3 bases from V and 2 bases from J, leaving 12 bases between. CDR1 and CDR2 (germline): MRHNA, SNTAGT.